Following are 20 T cell receptor beta chains from one sample sequenced in a study of molecular identifiers for immune sequencing clone quantification. TCRdb analysed the PCR reads with MiXCR anew, one entry per CDR3 protein. The table lists over 600,000 distinct CDR3 sequences, just under 20% of them singletons, with around 0.86% in the top ten. What was sequenced was naive CD8+ T cells from blood, with Jurkat cell RNA spiked in. The subset is: FACS-sorted CD8+CD4-CCR7+CD45RA+ naive T cells. These receptors were taken from a human donor in good health. Some libraries in this study had Jurkat cell RNA spiked in.

The table lists this clonotype with a few counts. The J gene is TRBJ2-1, the V gene TRBV4-1, with D possibly matching TRBD1 (6 bases). V lost 0 bases to trimming and J lost 9 bases, with 21 bases between them. The germline V gene has CDR1 MGHRA and CDR2 YSYEKL. This CDR3 is built from 17 residues. The CDR3 region has the DNA TGCGCCAGCAGCCAAGATCTAGGTACGCCGGGACACAGTGAGCAGTTCTTC. Protein sequence: CASSQDLGTPGHSEQFF.

This clonotype was detected ten times or more. J is TRBJ1-3 and V is TRBV4-3; D is ambiguous. The germline V gene encodes CDR1 LGHNA and CDR2 YSLEER. V gave up 0 bases and J gave up 0 bases, with 6 bases separating them. The CDR3 is made up of 15 amino acids. CDR3: CASSQEADSGNTIYF. In nucleotides, the CDR3 is TGCGCCAGCAGCCAAGAGGCAGACTCTGGAAACACCATATATTTT.

This clonotype was detected many times. This chain uses TRBV6-4 with TRBJ2-3, with TRBD2 matching 12 bases. V shed 5 bases and J 7 bases; nucleotides not matched to a gene: 19. The CDR3 loop spans 19 amino acids. From germline, CDR1 is MRHNA and CDR2 SNTAGT. This CDR3 reads CASSPISTSGGNMVNTQYF. Here the CDR3 DNA reads TGTGCCAGCAGTCCTATTTCGACTAGCGGGGGTAACATGGTAAATACGCAGTATTTT.

About this clonotype itself: A read error may explain this, as a much larger clone is one base away. This chain joins TRBV11-2 and TRBJ2-1; the match to TRBD2 covers 7 bases. There are 12 residues in the CDR3. V shed 5 bases and J 13 bases; nucleotides not matched to a gene: 8. Germline CDR1 is SGHAT and CDR2 is FQNNGV. The CDR3 coding sequence is TGTGCCAGCAGCCCGAGCGGGGATCCCCAGTTCTTC. Translated: CASSPSGDPQFF.

The chain uses TRBV27 and TRBJ2-4; D remains ambiguous. V lost 2 bases and J lost 12, with 14 bases in between. CDR3 length: 13 amino acids. Per germline, CDR1 MNHEY and CDR2 SMNVEV (reference sequence). The CDR3 region is CASSLPRPDTQYF. The CDR3 region has the DNA TGTGCCAGCAGTTTACCCCGGCCCGACACTCAGTACTTC.

Points on this clonotype: A much more abundant neighbour one base away suggests this may be a read error. Given the absence of the conserved phenylalanine or tryptophan at the CDR3 end, a read error is likely. The rearrangement links TRBV27 to TRBJ1-5; unclear D gene. Germline CDR1 reads MNHEY; CDR2 reads SMNVEV (reference sequence). This CDR3 is built from 12 residues. The V and J ends lost 8 bases and 3 bases respectively, with 8 bases between them. The CDR3 spells CASGQFNQPQHL. For the CDR3, the DNA is TGTGCCAGCGGTCAGTTCAATCAGCCCCAGCATCTT.

The rearrangement uses TRBV12-5 and TRBJ2-1; a possible D gene is TRBD1 (5 bases). Trimming took 1 base from V and 8 from J, leaving 15 bases between them. The CDR3 is 15 residues long. Germline V lookup: CDR1 LGHNT, CDR2 FRNRAP. DNA for the CDR3: TGTGCTAGTGGTTTGGACAGACAGCCTATCCATGAGCAGTTCTTC. This translates into CASGLDRQPIHEQFF. Supplemented by reference TRBV12-5 and TRBJ2-1, the full variable domain reads DARVTQTPRHKVTEMGQEVTMRCQPILGHNTVFWYRQTMMQGLELLAYFRNRAPLDDSGMPKDRFSAEMPDATLATLKIQPSEPRDSAVYFCASGLDRQPIHEQFFGPGTRLTVL.

The sample holds a few counts of this clonotype. The genes are TRBV11-2 and TRBJ2-5; 12 bases line up with TRBD2. The CDR3 has 16 amino acids. The V gene's germline CDR1 is SGHAT and CDR2 FQNNGV. The ends lost 4 bases at V and 3 bases at J; junction bases unmatched: 6. For the CDR3, the DNA is TGTGCCAGCAGCTACCTAGCGGGGGGGTTAGAAGAGACCCAGTACTTC. It translates to CASSYLAGGLEETQYF.

This clonotype was detected only a few times. The rearrangement uses TRBV4-3 and TRBJ2-1; a weak D match, TRBD1 (5 bases). The CDR3 consists of 17 residues. Germline V gives CDR1 LGHNA, CDR2 YSLEER. V dropped 0 bases and J dropped 1 base, with 13 bases sitting between them. The CDR3 nucleotides read TGCGCCAGCAGCCAAGAGGGGTGGCAGGGATCCTACAATGAGCAGTTCTTC. It is translated as CASSQEGWQGSYNEQFF.

As concerns this clonotype: A read error may be the cause here, since a much bigger clone is one base away. The genes are TRBV5-1 and TRBJ2-7, with TRBD2 identical over 7 bases. V was clipped by 3 bases and J by 0 bases; unmatched bases: 6. This CDR3 is built from 15 residues. Per the germline V gene, CDR1 is SGHRS and CDR2 is YFSETQ. The DNA of the CDR3 is TGCGCCAGCAGCTCGGACGGGGGGAGCTCCTACGAGCAGTACTTC. This encodes CASSSDGGSSYEQYF. Full variable domain (remainder filled in from reference TRBV5-1 and TRBJ2-7): KAGVTQTPRYLIKTRGQQVTLSCSPISGHRSVSWYQQTPGQGLQFLFEYFSETQRNKGNFPGRFSGRQFSNSRSEMNVSTLELGDSALYLCASSSDGGSSYEQYFGPGTRLTVT.

This clonotype turned up a few times. The chain recombines TRBV10-3 with TRBJ1-4; no definite D call. The germline gives CDR1 ENHRY, CDR2 SYGVKD. V was pared by 2 bases and J by 6 bases, with 19 bases between. The CDR3 runs 17 residues. CDR3 in amino acids: CAISEGSEGVEDEKLFF. Written as DNA, the CDR3 is TGTGCCATCAGTGAGGGTTCTGAGGGAGTCGAGGATGAAAAACTGTTTTTT.

This clonotype was picked up many times. This chain joins TRBV7-2 and TRBJ2-3; 13 bases are shared with TRBD2. The J segment lost 4 bases and the V segment lost 2 bases, leaving 6 bases of the junction unmatched. This CDR3 region has 17 residues. The germline gives CDR1 SGHTA, CDR2 FQGNSA. The CDR3: CASSLKLAGGRADTQYF. DNA for the CDR3: TGTGCCAGCAGCTTAAAACTAGCGGGAGGGAGGGCAGATACGCAGTATTTT.

This clonotype was counted at least ten times. The junction departs from the called germline gene at one end, perhaps through a read error. The genes are TRBV25-1 and TRBJ1-5; 7 bases line up with TRBD1. Germline lookup yields CDR1 MGHDK and CDR2 SYGVNS. This CDR3 is 16 amino acids long. CDR3 in DNA: TGTGCCAGCACTGAATCGGGACAGATTAGCAATCAGCCCCAGCATTTT. Its protein product is CASTESGQISNQPQHF.

With regard to this clonotype: Since no conserved phenylalanine or tryptophan closes the CDR3, a read error is the likely cause. This chain uses TRBV11-2 with TRBJ2-3; no definite D call. Germline V CDR1 and CDR2: SGHAT, FQNNGV. CDR3 length: 13 amino acids. Trimming removed 1 base from V and 1 base from J, with 3 bases in between. This CDR3 is CASSLVRTDTQYL. In nucleotides, the CDR3 is TGTGCCAGCAGCTTAGTGCGCACAGATACGCAGTATCTT.

This clonotype was observed many times. The chain combines TRBV7-6 with TRBJ2-3; TRBD1 agrees at 7 bases. Germline assignment: CDR1 SGHVS and CDR2 FNYEAQ. The V and J ends lost 3 bases and 1 base, in that order; junction bases with no gene match: 1. The CDR3 loop spans 14 amino acids. In DNA, the CDR3 is TGTGCCAGCAGCTTCGGGACAGGCACAGATACGCAGTATTTT. Protein sequence: CASSFGTGTDTQYF.

This clonotype was detected many times. The chain recombines TRBV7-6 with TRBJ2-3; perhaps TRBD1 as D (6 bases). Trimming pared 5 bases from V and 6 bases from J, leaving 18 bases between. CDR1 is SGHVS, CDR2 FNYEAQ, per germline. This CDR3 has 15 residues. CDR3 loop: CASSPEGQPTDTQYF. The DNA of the CDR3 is TGTGCCAGCAGCCCAGAGGGACAACCCACGGATACGCAGTATTTT.

This clonotype was observed at least ten times. The chain joins TRBV11-2 to TRBJ2-1, with a weak D call TRBD1 (6 bases). The length of the CDR3 is 15 residues. Germline CDR1 SGHAT, CDR2 FQNNGV. V lost 4 bases to trimming and J lost 4 bases, with 14 bases between them. CDR3 nucleotide sequence: TGTGCCAGCAGCTCATCGGACAGACAGTACAATGAGCAGTTCTTC. Translating gives CASSSSDRQYNEQFF.

This clonotype showed up just a few times. The genes are TRBV5-6 and TRBJ1-1; 8 nucleotides agree with TRBD1. Germline CDR1 is SGHDT and CDR2 is YYEEEE. Germline trimming cut 2 bases from V and 8 bases from J; bases unmatched to any gene: 2. The CDR3 extends over 12 amino acids. The CDR3 is CASSFRDREAFF. CDR3 coding DNA: TGTGCCAGCAGCTTCCGGGACAGGGAAGCTTTCTTT.

To note about this clonotype: Germline and junction disagree at one end, which may indicate a read error. The V and J genes are TRBV19 and TRBJ2-1; D ambiguous. Germline V gives CDR1 LNHDA, CDR2 SQIVND (reference sequence). The CDR3 runs 15 residues. DNA of the CDR3: TGTGCCAGTAGCGCCGGGCAGTGGGTGGCCAATGAGCAGCTCTTC. Residues: CASSAGQWVANEQLF. Drawing the rest from reference TRBV19 and TRBJ2-1, the complete variable domain is DGGITQSPKYLFRKEGQNVTLSCEQNLNHDAMYWYRQDPGQGLRLIYYSQIVNDFQKGDIAEGYSVSREKKESFPLTVTSAQKNPTAFYLCASSAGQWVANEQLFGPGTRLTVL.

This clonotype has only a few counts. V and J are TRBV9 and TRBJ2-3, with TRBD2 identical over 7 bases. Trimming cost V 4 bases and J 4 bases; bases outside gene matches: 9. Germline CDR1 SGDLS, CDR2 YYNGEE. This CDR3 is 15 amino acids long. DNA for the CDR3: TGTGCCAGCAGCTATGGGAGGGGTCGGGCAGATACGCAGTATTTT. It specifies CASSYGRGRADTQYF.